This T cell receptor beta chain emerged from a study of T cells in localized non-small cell lung cancer. Overall study results and limits: Adjacent lung held a median roughly 60 of the top 100 tumor clones.

Note on this clone: What it recognizes is unknown.

This CDR3 spans 15 amino acids. V trimming: 10 bases; J trimming: 2 bases; junction bases outside the gene matches: 8. Germline lookup yields CDR1 MNHGY and CDR2 SAAAGT. Produced via immunoSEQ multiplex PCR; TCRdb's table is partial and in-frame only. The table shows over 3,000 clones, with under 30% occurring only once. The sequencing used lung tumor tissue, collected before any cancer treatment. This receptor was obtained from a woman aged 40 to 75 with stage I squamous cell lung carcinoma. The chain has TRBV6-8 and TRBJ2-5; 12 nucleotides align to TRBD2. CDR3 sequence reads: CATRGGLAGQETQYF. In nucleotides, the CDR3 is TGTGCCACCCGAGGAGGACTAGCGGGACAAGAGACCCAGTACTTC.